The clone carrying this T cell receptor (beta chain) was counted many times. The antigen remains unidentified. Amplification yielded TCR beta CDR3 regions, with RNA transcripts as the source. Initially, a first-round RT-PCR of the TCR CDR3 employed the HTBI primer set. TCRdb reanalysed the multiplex PCR reads using MiXCR and keeps one entry per CDR3 protein. The data show about 700,000 distinct CDR3 sequences, around 15% seen once. This sample was included in a study of T cells in Graves' hyperthyroidism and ophthalmopathy. Points from the study as a whole: A model built on 13 V-J features separated ophthalmopathy from stable hyperthyroidism.

Deletions cut 6 bases from V and 4 bases from J, with 33 bases between. CDR1 is SNHLY, CDR2 FYNNEI, per germline. The CDR3 extends over 21 amino acids. The sample was blood. The origin of this receptor is a woman between 18 and 29 years old with Graves' hyperthyroidism. V usage is TRBV2 and J usage is TRBJ1-4; maybe TRBD1 (5 bases). This CDR3 is CASSVLDRFLNWADHNEKLFF. Here the CDR3 DNA reads TGTGCCAGCAGCGTTCTCGACAGATTCCTTAATTGGGCAGATCATAATGAAAAACTGTTTTTT.